The 14 T cell receptor beta chains presented below share a single source sample, sequenced in a study of shared clonotypes between healthy human individuals. Assay: immunoSEQ multiplex PCR; the TCRdb copy retains only in-frame clones and omits some. There are approximately 2.1 million clones in the sample; just over 90% occur only once, and about 0.39% lies in the top ten. Source material: naive CD4+ T cells from PBMCs. Noted subset: CD45RA+ positively selected. These receptor sequences come from a man younger than 35 in good health. Some clones in this sample may be carry-over from other donors' samples.

The genes are TRBV6-1 and TRBJ1-1; D gene uncertain. This CDR3 is built from 13 residues. Trimming shortened V by 8 bases and J by 1 base, and 11 bases separated the two germline ends. Per the germline V gene, CDR1 is MNHNS and CDR2 is SASEGT. The CDR3 bases are TGTGCCAGCTGCCTCGACGGGAACACTGAAGCTTTCTTT. Protein product: CASCLDGNTEAFF.

This chain links TRBV6-5 with TRBJ1-6; TRBD1 agrees at 7 bases. Germline V gives CDR1 MNHEY, CDR2 SVGAGI. This CDR3 is built from 15 residues. Unmatched junction bases numbered 6, after V lost 8 bases and J lost 2 bases. CDR3 loop: CASGGGSAYNSPLHF. Here the CDR3 DNA reads TGTGCCAGCGGAGGGGGCAGCGCCTATAATTCACCCCTCCACTTT.

This clone appeared a few times. V gene TRBV5-1 combines with J gene TRBJ2-1, with 10 bases aligning to TRBD1. Per germline, CDR1 SGHRS and CDR2 YFSETQ. The CDR3 sequence is 14 residues long. After removal of 4 bases from V and 7 bases from J, the junction contained 5 bases not matched to a gene. CDR3 sequence reads: CASSLGTGENEQFF. The CDR3 bases are TGCGCCAGCAGCCTGGGGACAGGGGAGAATGAGCAGTTCTTC.

V is TRBV2 and J is TRBJ2-7; D possibly corresponds to TRBD1 (5 bases). Trimming stripped 7 bases from V and 0 bases from J, with 13 bases between. The CDR3 extends over 14 amino acids. Germline V CDR1 and CDR2: SNHLY, FYNNEI. The CDR3 nucleotides read TGTGCCAGCACGACGACAGTAGTCTCCTACGAGCAGTACTTC. Translating gives CASTTTVVSYEQYF.

The genes are TRBV28 and TRBJ2-5, with D tentatively TRBD1 (5 bases). CDR1 is MDHEN, CDR2 SYDVKM, per germline. Trimming took off 3 bases at V and 1 base at J, with 15 bases between the two ends. The CDR3 extends over 16 amino acids. The chain's CDR3 is CASSFLEGASQETQYF. CDR3 bases: TGTGCCAGCAGTTTCCTTGAAGGGGCTAGCCAAGAGACCCAGTACTTC.

This sequence joins TRBV7-2 and TRBJ1-1; no firm D call. V shed 10 bases and J shed 5 bases, with 17 bases lying between them. The length of the CDR3 is 13 residues. CDR1 SGHTA and CDR2 FQGNSA come from the germline V gene. CDR3 amino acids: CANGIVGKTEAFF. CDR3 nucleotides: TGTGCCAACGGGATTGTAGGGAAAACTGAAGCTTTCTTT.

The rearrangement links TRBV5-6 to TRBJ2-3; 7 nucleotides line up with TRBD1. The CDR3 loop spans 17 amino acids. Trimming took 3 bases from V and 0 from J; bases not matched to a gene: 10. Per the germline V gene, CDR1 is SGHDT and CDR2 is YYEEEE. The CDR3: CASSWGQISPSTDTQYF. The CDR3, as DNA: TGTGCCAGCAGCTGGGGACAGATTAGCCCTAGCACAGATACGCAGTATTTT.

The chain employs TRBV30 and TRBJ2-2, with TRBD2 identical over 9 bases. The germline CDR1 and CDR2 sequences are GTSNPN and SVGIG (reference sequence). Trimming removed 6 bases from V and 5 bases from J; junction bases left unmatched: 13. CDR3 length: 16 amino acids. The CDR3 sequence: CACPSWAGGATGELFF. CDR3 nucleotide sequence: TGTGCCTGTCCTAGTTGGGCGGGAGGGGCGACCGGGGAGCTGTTTTTT. Together with reference TRBV30 and TRBJ2-2, the CDR3 gives the full variable domain: SQTIHQWPATLVQPVGSPLSLECTVEGTSNPNLYWYRQAAGRGLQLLFYSVGIGQISSEVPQNLSASRPQDRQFILSSKKLLLSDSGFYLCACPSWAGGATGELFFGEGSRLTVL.

CDR3 amino acids: CASRLPGTQSYEQYF. The DNA of the CDR3 is TGTGCCAGCAGGCTACCAGGGACCCAATCCTACGAGCAGTACTTC. The chain carries TRBV28 and TRBJ2-7; D could derive from TRBD1 or TRBD2 (5 bases each). From germline, CDR1 is MDHEN and CDR2 SYDVKM. The CDR3 has 15 residues. V was cut by 6 bases and J by 1 base, with 16 bases left in between.

This chain uses TRBV6-1 with TRBJ2-7; the D call may be TRBD1 or TRBD2 (6 bases each). The CDR3 runs 16 residues. V was cut by 4 bases and J by 4 bases, with 20 bases left in between. Looked up from germline, CDR1 is MNHNS and CDR2 is SASEGT. The chain's CDR3 is CASSGPWVGGLYEQYF. The CDR3 nucleotides are TGTGCCAGCAGTGGGCCGTGGGTTGGGGGGCTGTACGAGCAGTACTTC.

As for this clone: Other DNA sequences in the sample encode the same CDR3. This chain connects TRBV9 to TRBJ2-3; D ambiguous. Germline V gives CDR1 SGDLS, CDR2 YYNGEE. Trimming left V 2 bases short and J 0 bases short, with 4 bases between. The CDR3 totals 13 residues. The CDR3: CASSVGSTDTQYF. CDR3 in DNA: TGTGCCAGCAGCGTCGGGAGCACAGATACGCAGTATTTT.

The V call is TRBV5-1, the J call TRBJ1-3; no clear D gene. This CDR3 is 12 amino acids long. The germline V gene encodes CDR1 SGHRS and CDR2 YFSETQ. Deletions cut 4 bases from V and 5 bases from J, with 7 bases between. The CDR3 loop reads CASSPDRNTIYF. The DNA of the CDR3 is TGCGCCAGCAGCCCGGACCGAAACACCATATATTTT.

This chain links TRBV29-1 with TRBJ2-1; 9 bases are a match to TRBD2. With V trimmed by 5 bases and J by 2 bases, 4 bases remained unmatched. Germline assignment: CDR1 SQVTM and CDR2 ANQGSEA. The CDR3 has 14 residues. CDR3 coding DNA: TGCAGCGTTACTAGCGGGTTTACCTACAATGAGCAGTTCTTC. This codes for CSVTSGFTYNEQFF.

The chain combines TRBV7-2 with TRBJ2-5; D is possibly TRBD2 (6 bases). CDR3 length: 16 residues. The V gene's germline CDR1 is SGHTA and CDR2 FQGNSA. Deletions cut 5 bases from V and 5 bases from J, with 21 bases between. The CDR3 here is CASSPSLGTGRETQYF. The CDR3 DNA reads as TGTGCCAGCAGCCCGAGCCTGGGGACTGGCCGGGAGACCCAGTACTTC.